This T cell receptor beta chain was identified during a study of shared clonotypes between healthy human individuals (dated by TCRdb to 2020 to 2022). At the level of the whole study: A few men and a couple of women, aged 18 to 49 years, made up the cohort. Between about 0.94 and 8.9 billion PBMCs per donor were obtained by leukapheresis. For each donor, CD4 naive and CD4 memory were each run on three plates, CD8 naive on two plates, and CD8 memory on one plate. The study deeply sequenced blood TCR repertoires of five healthy adults to estimate repertoire size and the extent of clonotype sharing between individuals. Different laboratories and diverse techniques were used to prepare libraries and sequence TCR repertoires, to increase sequencing depth and limit assay-specific biases.

General study outcomes and caveats: Because the study included only a small number of donors, the genetic and exposure-history diversity represented was limited. Rarefaction of sorted-subset datasets indicated incomplete sequencing despite the large sequencing depth. Only blood was sampled, and tissue TCR repertoires likely differ from those in blood. Based on pairwise subsampling, the degree of clonotype sharing among donors was expected to be affected by sequencing depth. Naive subsets generally had larger estimated clonotype richness than memory subsets. Clonotypes shared by all four sorted-subset donors showed higher generation probabilities than non-shared clonotypes. About 5% of naive CD4, 3.5% of naive CD8, approximately 2.2% of memory CD4, and approximately 0.39% of memory CD8 clonotypes were shared across a handful of donors.

CD8 naive samples were CD45RO-negative cells positively selected for CCR7, giving a CD45RA+CCR7+ population that excluded TemRA cells. The donors were healthy, HIV-negative adults who had no recently reported acute infections or vaccinations. All donors were Caucasian adults living in Nashville, Tennessee, USA. After blood collection by leukapheresis, PBMCs were isolated using Ficoll-Histopaque density gradient centrifugation and then cryopreserved in the vapor phase of liquid nitrogen. Purity and quantity of every magnetically sorted T cell population were checked by analytical flow cytometry. From each sorted fraction, genomic DNA was isolated and quantified by UV absorbance on a Nanodrop 2000c. From the germline V gene (reference sequence), CDR1 is LNHDA and CDR2 is SQIVND. Trimming leaves V shorter by 4 bases and J shorter by 5 bases, with the junction holding 2 bases beyond the gene matches. From the cysteine up to the phenylalanine, the CDR3 has a length of 14 residues. The only DNA kept is the CDR3, 42 bases in frame from the first base.

TCR CDR3 regions were amplified from genomic DNA by multiplex PCR using the deep immunoSEQ assay. For each cell subset, the extracted genomic DNA was distributed evenly across all wells of several immunoSEQ 96-well plates, and each plate served as one replicate. For sorted subsets, about 210 ng of genomic DNA, equivalent to around 31,000 T cell genomes, went into each replicate PCR. Purified libraries were quantified with a Qubit 3.0 fluorometer, sized on a Bioanalyzer 2100, and re-quantified with the KAPA Library Quantification kit. Every immunoSEQ 96-well plate was sequenced on a dedicated single-read 150-cycle Illumina NextSeq 550 flow cell. The authors processed their data as follows. The immunoSEQ output contained only junctional sequences without quality scores, so filtering could not match that applied to full-length reads. Sequences were annotated with PyIR, a Python wrapper for IgBLAST v1.9, and V/J genes and CDR3 were assigned using IMGT germline references. Reads were filtered out if the reads had weak V/J assignments (E-value above 1e-6), no CDR3, stop codons, out-of-frame junctions, or ambiguous translated residues. V3J clonotypes were defined as sequences sharing the same inferred V gene, J gene, and CDR3 amino acid sequence. The percentage overlap between two repertoires was calculated by dividing the number of shared unique clonotypes by the size of the smaller repertoire. RTK rarefaction, the Chao1 estimator, and Recon v2.1 estimates of unobserved clonotypes were used to assess repertoire richness. Generation probabilities were computed with OLGA for all TCRbeta clonotypes obtained by the gDNA method from four donors. TCRdb took this table from immuneACCESS and kept in-frame rearrangements with V and J called. Such tables lack part of the clones; where checked against another copy, unresolved V genes explain under half of the gap, and the rest is unexplained. D and trimming were read from the DNA, whereas the V and J calls and clone size are those reported in that table. This sample holds 560,000 or so clones; 90% to 97% were observed only once. The ten largest clones capture 0.11% of the sample.

This clone came up a few times. Its antigen specificity is not known. No much larger clone is present one base from it, and per-base qualities are unavailable. Sequencing was performed on naive CD8+ T cells sorted from blood. The sample's cell subset or site label, in plain terms: CD45RA+CCR7+. The sequence is built from TRBV19 and TRBJ1-5; 10 junctional bases match TRBD1. The sequence was collected from a woman in her twenties or thirties in good health. The nucleotides are TGTGCCAGTAGTACGGGACAGGGGCATCAGCCCCAGCATTTT. Its amino acids are CASSTGQGHQPQHF.